This entry is about one T cell receptor (beta chain). Germline-derived CDR1 and CDR2 are KGHSH and LQKENI. Trimming removed 0 bases at V and 3 bases at J, with 8 bases between. The length of the CDR3 is 14 residues. This sample was taken from a study of blood T cell repertoires in COVID-19. Study background: Material from acute and convalescent COVID-19 was sourced from the United States, Italy and Spain.

Profiled with immunoSEQ multiplex PCR; TCRdb holds only in-frame clones, not every one. The table records 55,000 to 80,000 clones, around 90% of them present only once. This clonotype was sampled from a man aged 50 to 60 with acute or convalescent COVID-19. Specimen: peripheral blood. V and J are TRBV18 and TRBJ2-5; no firm D call. CDR3 residues: CASSPPALEETQYF. CDR3 coding DNA: TGTGCCAGCTCACCACCGGCGCTAGAAGAGACCCAGTACTTC. The whole variable domain, remainder taken from reference TRBV18 and TRBJ2-5, is NAGVMQNPRHLVRRRGQEARLRCSPMKGHSHVYWYRQLPEEGLKFMVYLQKENIIDESGMPKERFSAEFPKEGPSILRIQQVVRGDSAAYFCASSPPALEETQYFGPGTRLLVL.